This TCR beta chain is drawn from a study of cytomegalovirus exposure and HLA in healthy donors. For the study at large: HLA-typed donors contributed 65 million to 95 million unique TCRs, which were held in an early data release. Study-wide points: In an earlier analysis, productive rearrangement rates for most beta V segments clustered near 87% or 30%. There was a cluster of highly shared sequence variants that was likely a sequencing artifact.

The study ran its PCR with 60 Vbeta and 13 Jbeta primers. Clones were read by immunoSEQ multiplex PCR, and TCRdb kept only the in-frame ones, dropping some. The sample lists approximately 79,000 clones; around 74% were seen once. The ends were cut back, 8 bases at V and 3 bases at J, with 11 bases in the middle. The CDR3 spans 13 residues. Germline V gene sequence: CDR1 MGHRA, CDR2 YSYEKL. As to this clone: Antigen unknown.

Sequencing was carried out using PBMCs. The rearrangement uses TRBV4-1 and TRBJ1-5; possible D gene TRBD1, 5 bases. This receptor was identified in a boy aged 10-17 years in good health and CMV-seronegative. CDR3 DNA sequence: TGCGCCAGCGGGGCTGGGGACAATCAGCCCCAGCATTTT. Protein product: CASGAGDNQPQHF.